The next 7 T cell receptor beta chains were all read from a single sample in a study of T cell responses to AZD1222 COVID-19 vaccine. Clones were sequenced by immunoSEQ multiplex PCR, and TCRdb holds only the in-frame ones, with some missing. Found here are roughly 96,000 clones, roughly 88% of them singletons; the top ten hold about an eighth. The sequencing used peripheral blood, collected 28 days after the second AZD1222 dose. The source is an adult who received the AZD1222 COVID-19 vaccine.

The chain has TRBV5-6 and TRBJ2-7; D perhaps matches TRBD2 (7 bases). Germline-derived CDR1 and CDR2 are SGHDT and YYEEEE. V gave up 4 bases and J gave up 5 bases, with 22 bases separating them. This CDR3 contains 16 residues. The CDR3 nucleotides read TGTGCCAGCAGCCCGGGGAGGGGATACCAGGGGCACGAGCAGTACTTC. It codes for CASSPGRGYQGHEQYF.

J is TRBJ2-2 and V is TRBV18; 8 bases are a match to TRBD1. The V gene end was trimmed by 6 bases and the J gene end by 5 bases; junction bases not matched to a gene: 5. CDR1 is KGHSH and CDR2 is LQKENI in the germline V gene. The CDR3 has 14 amino acids. The CDR3 bases are TGTGCCAGCTCCCTGGGACAGGAGACCGGGGAGCTGTTTTTT. Its translation: CASSLGQETGELFF.

This chain joins TRBV20-1 and TRBJ2-5, with D hard to call. Germline CDR1 and CDR2: DFQATT and SNEGSKA (reference sequence). With 6 bases removed from V and 0 bases from J, the gap between germline ends came to 5 bases. The CDR3 totals 11 residues. The CDR3 coding sequence is TGCAGTGCCGCCCACCAAGAGACCCAGTACTTC. Amino acids: CSAAHQETQYF.

The V call is TRBV6-2 or TRBV6-3, the J call TRBJ2-2; 8 bases line up with TRBD1. The germline V gene encodes CDR1 MNHEY and CDR2 SVGEGT. Trimming cost V 6 bases and J 0 bases; bases outside gene matches: 6. The CDR3 has 16 amino acids. The CDR3 bases are TGTGCCAGCAGACCTCCGGGACAGGCGAACACCGGGGAGCTGTTTTTT. Its protein is CASRPPGQANTGELFF.

This chain links TRBV19 with TRBJ2-5, with 10 bases that match TRBD2. From germline, CDR1 is LNHDA and CDR2 SQIVND (reference sequence). The CDR3 runs 14 residues. The junction had 6 bases not matched to a gene; V was cut back by 5 bases and J by 6 bases. CDR3 sequence (DNA): TGTGCCAGTAGTCGTCCTAGCGGGAGACAGACCCAGTACTTC. The encoded protein is CASSRPSGRQTQYF. Looking up the rest from reference TRBV19 and TRBJ2-5 gives the full variable domain: DGGITQSPKYLFRKEGQNVTLSCEQNLNHDAMYWYRQDPGQGLRLIYYSQIVNDFQKGDIAEGYSVSREKKESFPLTVTSAQKNPTAFYLCASSRPSGRQTQYFGPGTRLLVL.

CDR3 DNA sequence: TGCAGCGTGCGTACAGGTGCCTACGAGCAGTACTTC. This encodes CSVRTGAYEQYF. The chain uses TRBV29-1 and TRBJ2-7; maybe TRBD1 (5 bases). Germline lookup yields CDR1 SQVTM and CDR2 ANQGSEA. This CDR3 region has 12 residues. Trimming took off 6 bases at V and 2 bases at J, with 11 bases between the two ends.

The chain is built from TRBV5-1 and TRBJ1-1; 7 positions match TRBD1. J was trimmed by 8 bases and V by 4 bases; bases with no gene match: 11. Per germline, CDR1 SGHRS and CDR2 YFSETQ. The CDR3 loop spans 14 amino acids. The CDR3 reads CASSLRGQLREAFF. The CDR3 coding sequence is TGCGCCAGCAGCCTTCGGGGACAGCTCAGAGAAGCTTTCTTT.